The 7 T cell receptor beta chains below all came from one sample that was sequenced in a study of OX40 agonist ivuxolimab in advanced cancers. Library prep was done by the immunoSEQ multiplex PCR assay. TCRdb carries this immuneACCESS record with in-frame sequences only. Its versions omit some clonotypes, under half of them owing to an unresolved V gene in the studies checked, with the rest unexplained. Within this sample are about 76,000 clones, with around nine tenths of them counted one time only. The biggest ten clones account for under 3% of the sample. The material was CD4+ or CD8+ T cells sorted from blood, obtained in a trial of the OX40 agonist ivuxolimab. The source is an adult with an advanced solid tumor such as melanoma, head and neck, liver or kidney cancer.

The rearrangement links TRBV5-6 to TRBJ1-2, with D perhaps TRBD1 (6 bases). Trimming cost V 2 bases and J 4 bases, with 12 bases left between them. Germline loops: CDR1 SGHDT, CDR2 YYEEEE. This CDR3 contains 14 residues. The CDR3, as DNA: TGTGCCAGCAGCTTACAGGGAGAATTCTATGGCTACACCTTC. It codes for CASSLQGEFYGYTF.

The chain is built from TRBV14 and TRBJ2-7; 8 bases line up with TRBD1. This CDR3 has 14 residues. Germline trimming cut 5 bases from V and 7 bases from J; bases unmatched to any gene: 10. CDR1 is SGHDN and CDR2 is FVKESK in the germline V gene. CDR3 residues: CASSYMTGVDEQYF. For the CDR3, the DNA is TGTGCCAGCAGCTACATGACAGGGGTAGATGAGCAGTACTTC.

In the case of this clone: One end of the junction varies from germline; a read error may be responsible. In nucleotides, the CDR3 is TGTGCCAGCAGCCTAGGGGGGGGTAGACCAGCCTTCTATGGCTACACCTTC. Translated, it gives CASSLGGGRPAFYGYTF. The chain recombines TRBV13 with TRBJ1-2; maybe TRBD1 (6 bases). CDR1 is PRHDT and CDR2 is FYEKMQ in the germline V gene (reference sequence). The CDR3 totals 17 residues.

V gene TRBV11-1 combines with J gene TRBJ1-6, with 10 bases lining up with TRBD1. V dropped 5 bases and J dropped 6; count of bases not matched to a gene: 7. The CDR3 spans 16 residues. Germline V gene data show CDR1 as SGHAT and CDR2 as FQDESV (reference sequence). The CDR3 loop reads CASSRQGAFANSPLHF. In DNA form, the CDR3 reads TGTGCCAGCAGCAGACAGGGGGCCTTCGCTAATTCACCCCTCCACTTT.

The chain employs TRBV9 and TRBJ2-3, with D perhaps TRBD1 (6 bases). This CDR3 is 16 amino acids long. The germline V gene has CDR1 SGDLS and CDR2 YYNGEE. Trimming shortened V by 4 bases and J by 1 base, and 16 bases separated the two germline ends. The CDR3 region is CASSPNSGQRTDTQYF. The CDR3 coding sequence is TGTGCCAGCAGCCCTAACTCAGGACAGCGCACAGATACGCAGTATTTT.

The sample holds one count of this clone. The rearrangement uses TRBV12-2 and TRBJ1-2. TRBV12-2 is annotated as a pseudogene. The length of the CDR3 is 15 residues. CDR3 sequence reads: CASRFLEQGGGGYTF. The CDR3, as DNA: TGTGCAAGTCGCTTTCTCGAACAAGGTGGCGGAGGCTACACCTTC.

The V gene is TRBV19, the J gene TRBJ2-6; TRBD2 aligns across 10 bases. V lost 5 bases, J lost 4 bases, and 14 bases stayed unmatched. There are 19 residues in the CDR3. CDR1 and CDR2 (germline): LNHDA, SQIVND (reference sequence). CDR3 coding DNA: TGTGCCAGTAGTTCTATTAGCGGGGGGTCCGCAATGGGGGCCAACGTCCTGACTTTC. Its translation is CASSSISGGSAMGANVLTF.